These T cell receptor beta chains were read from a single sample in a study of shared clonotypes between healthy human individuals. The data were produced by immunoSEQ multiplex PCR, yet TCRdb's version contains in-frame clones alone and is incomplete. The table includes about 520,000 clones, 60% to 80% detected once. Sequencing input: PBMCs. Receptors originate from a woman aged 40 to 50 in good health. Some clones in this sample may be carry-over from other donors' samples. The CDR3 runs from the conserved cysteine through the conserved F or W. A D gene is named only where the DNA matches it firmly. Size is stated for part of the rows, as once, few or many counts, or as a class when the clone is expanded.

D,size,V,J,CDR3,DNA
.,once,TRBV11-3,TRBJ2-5,CASSLDLFETQYF,TGTGCCAGCAGCTTAGATTTATTCGAGACCCAGTACTTC
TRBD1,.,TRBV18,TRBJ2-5,CASSPEGAGGPRETQYF,TGTGCCAGCTCACCAGAGGGGGCAGGGGGCCCCCGAGAGACCCAGTACTTC
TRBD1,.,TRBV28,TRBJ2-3,CASSYRGLGEDTQYF,TGTGCCAGCAGTTACAGGGGCTTGGGTGAGGATACGCAGTATTTT
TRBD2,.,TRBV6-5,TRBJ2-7,CASRPPSGRSHERYF,TGTGCCAGCAGACCCCCAAGCGGGAGATCGCACGAGCGGTACTTC
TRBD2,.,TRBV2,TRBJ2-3,CASTRWRESDTQYF,TGTGCCAGCACCCGGTGGCGGGAGTCAGATACGCAGTATTTT
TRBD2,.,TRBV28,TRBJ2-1,CASSYGLAGGAYNEQFF,TGTGCCAGCAGTTACGGCCTAGCGGGAGGCGCCTACAATGAGCAGTTCTTC
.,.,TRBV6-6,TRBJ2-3,CASSLRGPISTDTQYF,TGTGCCAGCAGTTTGAGAGGGCCTATAAGCACAGATACGCAGTATTTT
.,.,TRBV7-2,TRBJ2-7,CASSLVLDGEQYF,TGTGCCAGCAGCTTAGTACTAGATGGCGAGCAGTACTTC
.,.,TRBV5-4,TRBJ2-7,CASSLAPLSYEQYF,TGTGCCAGCAGCTTGGCTCCCCTCTCCTACGAGCAGTACTTC
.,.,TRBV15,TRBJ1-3,CATSRGGQTRPGNTIYF,TGTGCCACCAGCAGAGGGGGGCAGACGCGGCCCGGAAACACCATATATTTT
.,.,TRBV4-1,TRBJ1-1,CASSQGWGTRKMNTEAFF,TGCGCCAGCAGCCAAGGGTGGGGGACACGGAAGATGAACACTGAAGCTTTCTTT
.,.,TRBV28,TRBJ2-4,CASSLGGGHLAKNIQYF,TGTGCCAGCAGTCTAGGGGGGGGCCACCTAGCCAAAAACATTCAGTACTTC
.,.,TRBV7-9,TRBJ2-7,CASSRIGSLSEQYF,TGTGCCAGCAGCCGAATCGGGAGTCTGTCCGAGCAGTACTTC
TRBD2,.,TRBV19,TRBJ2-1,CASSPNPPGLAGPYNEQFF,TGTGCCAGTAGTCCCAACCCCCCCGGACTAGCGGGACCCTACAATGAGCAGTTCTTC
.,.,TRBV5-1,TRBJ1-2,CASSASAGALSPSYGYTF,TGCGCCAGCAGCGCTAGCGCGGGCGCGTTGTCGCCGAGCTATGGCTACACCTTC
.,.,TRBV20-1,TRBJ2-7,CSASGQYF,TGCAGTGCTTCCGGGCAGTACTTC